The 22 T cell receptor beta chains listed next were all sequenced from one sample in a study of OX40 agonist ivuxolimab in advanced cancers. Here immunoSEQ multiplex PCR was the method, and the copy in TCRdb shows in-frame clones only, minus some. The profile shows roughly 90,000 clones, around 90% of them singletons. The sample consisted of CD4+ or CD8+ T cells sorted from blood, taken in a trial of the OX40 agonist ivuxolimab. Receptors originate from an adult with an advanced solid tumor such as melanoma, head and neck, liver or kidney cancer.

The rearrangement uses TRBV4-3 and TRBJ1-4; a weak D match, TRBD1 (5 bases). CDR1 is LGHNA and CDR2 is YSLEER in the germline V gene. V was clipped by 4 bases and J by 4 bases, with 13 bases between them. This CDR3 is built from 15 residues. The CDR3 DNA follows: TGCGCCAGCAGCCCCATCGGGACGGGTAATGAAAAACTGTTTTTT. Translation gives CASSPIGTGNEKLFF.

The rearrangement uses TRBV27 and TRBJ2-1; 8 bases line up with TRBD2. Germline CDR1 MNHEY, CDR2 SMNVEV (reference sequence). V shed 4 bases, J shed 2 bases, and the junction held 13 bases outside the gene matches. There are 18 residues in the CDR3. CDR3 amino acids: CASSYPFGSGGTYNEQFF. In DNA, the CDR3 is TGTGCCAGCAGTTACCCCTTTGGGAGCGGGGGAACCTACAATGAGCAGTTCTTC.

The chain uses TRBV5-4 and TRBJ2-1, with D maybe TRBD2 (6 bases). The CDR3 loop spans 16 amino acids. Deletions cut 7 bases from V and 0 bases from J, with 17 bases between. Germline CDR1 and CDR2: SGHNT and YYREEE (reference sequence). CDR3 region: CASGGPPGGSYNEQFF. The CDR3 DNA reads as TGTGCCAGCGGGGGACCCCCCGGGGGCTCCTACAATGAGCAGTTCTTC.

In its sample, this clone was seen once. The chain carries TRBV27 and TRBJ1-5, with D unclear. Germline V gene sequence: CDR1 MNHEY, CDR2 SMNVEV (reference sequence). V lost 5 bases and J 0 bases, leaving 5 bases between the germline ends. This CDR3 region has 13 residues. CDR3 nucleotides: TGTGCCAGCAGTGCTTATAGCAATCAGCCCCAGCATTTT. Translated, it gives CASSAYSNQPQHF.

This chain uses TRBV6-6 with TRBJ1-2, with 7 bases aligning to TRBD1. J gave up 4 bases and V 11 bases, and 13 bases lay outside the gene matches. Germline V CDR1 and CDR2: MNHNY, SVGAGI (reference sequence). The CDR3 is 14 residues long. CDR3: CAAAPGTASYGYTF. In nucleotides, the CDR3 is TGTGCCGCGGCTCCCGGGACAGCAAGCTATGGCTACACCTTC.

The CDR3 coding sequence is TGCGCCAGCGGCTCAGGGGGCCAAGAGACCCAGTACTTC. It specifies CASGSGGQETQYF. The V gene is TRBV10-1, the J gene TRBJ2-5; 7 positions agree with TRBD1. CDR1 WNHNN and CDR2 SYGVQD come from the germline V gene (reference sequence). V shed 8 bases, J shed 1 base, and the junction held 4 bases outside the gene matches. The length of the CDR3 is 13 residues.

The J gene is TRBJ1-6, the V gene TRBV5-5; no clear D. Trimming took off 4 bases at V and 8 bases at J, with 13 bases between the two ends. Germline V gene data show CDR1 as SGHKS and CDR2 as YYEKEE (reference sequence). This CDR3 is 14 amino acids long. CDR3 region: CASSVDGRYSPLHF. In nucleotides, the CDR3 is TGTGCCAGCAGCGTCGACGGAAGGTATTCACCCCTCCACTTT.

This chain uses TRBV30 with TRBJ1-1; TRBD1 is a possible D gene (5 bases). This CDR3 comprises 11 residues. Germline CDR1 and CDR2: GTSNPN and SVGIG (reference sequence). V was cut by 4 bases and J by 10 bases, with 13 bases left in between. In DNA, the CDR3 is TGTGCCTGGAACACAGGTGGGGGAGCTTTCTTT. Translation: CAWNTGGGAFF.

The chain joins TRBV11-3 to TRBJ2-5, with D possibly being TRBD2 (6 bases). Per germline, CDR1 SGHNT and CDR2 YENEEA. CDR3 length equals 14 residues. The germline V and J ends were trimmed by 5 bases and 6 bases, with 16 bases remaining between them. This CDR3 reads CASSNGGSSKTQYF. In DNA, the CDR3 is TGTGCCAGCAGCAATGGGGGGAGTAGCAAGACCCAGTACTTC.

This sequence joins TRBV7-2 and TRBJ2-5; 10 positions agree with TRBD2. The germline V gene encodes CDR1 SGHTA and CDR2 FQGNSA. The CDR3 length is 15 residues. The trim removed 3 bases at V and 5 bases at J, leaving 6 bases unmatched. CDR3 protein: CASSLIAGGRETQYF. CDR3 bases: TGTGCCAGCAGCTTGATAGCGGGGGGTCGCGAGACCCAGTACTTC.

The chain carries TRBV7-9 and TRBJ2-1; 8 bases agree with TRBD1. Germline CDR1 and CDR2: SEHNR and FQNEAQ (reference sequence). Losses at the gene ends were 5 bases for V and 2 bases for J; bases not matched to a gene: 5. This CDR3 has 15 amino acids. The CDR3 spells CASSADRGPYNEQFF. The CDR3, as DNA: TGTGCCAGCAGCGCCGACAGGGGACCCTACAATGAGCAGTTCTTC.

With respect to this clone: Other nucleotide sequences from this sample produce the same CDR3. The chain joins TRBV6-5 to TRBJ1-5; D remains unclear. The CDR3 sequence is 14 residues long. The germline V gene has CDR1 MNHEY and CDR2 SVGAGI. The V end lost 10 bases, the J end lost 2 bases, and 15 bases lay between the germline ends. CDR3 DNA sequence: TGTGCCACCGGCCGGGGTTGGGGCAATCAGCCCCAGCATTTT. Protein sequence: CATGRGWGNQPQHF.

This sequence joins TRBV28 and TRBJ2-7, with 9 bases that match TRBD1. J was trimmed by 3 bases and V by 2 bases; bases with no gene match: 5. This CDR3 is 15 amino acids long. Per germline, CDR1 MDHEN and CDR2 SYDVKM. The CDR3 spells CASSLPGQGDYEQYF. CDR3 in DNA: TGTGCCAGCAGTTTACCGGGACAGGGCGACTACGAGCAGTACTTC.

The rearrangement joins TRBV18 to TRBJ2-6, with a tentative D call TRBD1 (5 bases). The V end was cut by 1 base, the J end by 2 bases, with 15 bases between. This CDR3 has 18 residues. CDR1 and CDR2 from the germline V gene are KGHSH and LQKENI. CDR3 in amino acids: CASSPLTGIGAGANVLTF. CDR3 nucleotides: TGTGCCAGCTCACCACTCACAGGAATAGGGGCTGGGGCCAACGTCCTGACTTTC. Drawing the rest from reference TRBV18 and TRBJ2-6, the complete variable domain is NAGVMQNPRHLVRRRGQEARLRCSPMKGHSHVYWYRQLPEEGLKFMVYLQKENIIDESGMPKERFSAEFPKEGPSILRIQQVVRGDSAAYFCASSPLTGIGAGANVLTFGAGSRLTVL.

The rearrangement joins TRBV29-1 to TRBJ1-5; no clear D gene. Trimming took 6 bases from V and 4 from J, leaving 13 bases between them. Germline V gene data show CDR1 as SQVTM and CDR2 as ANQGSEA. CDR3 length equals 13 residues. The CDR3 reads CSVVLGGNQPQHF. The CDR3 region has the DNA TGCAGCGTCGTGCTGGGAGGGAATCAGCCCCAGCATTTT.

The J gene is TRBJ1-1, the V gene TRBV9; 9 bases line up with TRBD1. The germline V gene has CDR1 SGDLS and CDR2 YYNGEE. V was clipped by 0 bases and J by 5 bases; unmatched bases: 5. CDR3 length equals 15 residues. CDR3 DNA: TGTGCCAGCAGCGTAGCCGGGACAGGGAAGACTGAAGCTTTCTTT. Amino acids: CASSVAGTGKTEAFF.

This clone was counted a single time. This chain joins TRBV6-5 and TRBJ2-3; perhaps TRBD1 as D (7 bases). The germline CDR1 and CDR2 sequences are MNHEY and SVGAGI. The ends were cut back, 0 bases at V and 3 bases at J, with 13 bases in the middle. The CDR3 has 16 residues. The DNA of the CDR3 is TGTGCCAGCAGTTACTCCAGGGGGGATCGTACAGATACGCAGTATTTT. This codes for CASSYSRGDRTDTQYF.

This clone was recorded only once. V gene TRBV5-4 combines with J gene TRBJ1-2; a weak D match, TRBD1 (5 bases). This CDR3 has 12 amino acids. Trimming removed 4 bases from V and 4 bases from J, with 8 bases in between. Germline values: CDR1 SGHNT, CDR2 YYREEE (reference sequence). CDR3 bases: TGTGCCAGCAGCGGGGACGGCTATGGCTACACCTTC. This translates into CASSGDGYGYTF.

The CDR3, as DNA: TGTGCCAGTACCCTGGTGGGGGGGCTTCAGCCCCAGCATTTT. As protein: CASTLVGGLQPQHF. The chain uses TRBV19 and TRBJ1-5, with D perhaps matching TRBD1 (6 bases). Germline CDR1 LNHDA, CDR2 SQIVND (reference sequence). The CDR3 is 14 amino acids. V was clipped by 7 bases and J by 6 bases, with 16 bases between them.

This CDR3 is CASSFDKGGTYEQYF. The CDR3 region has the DNA TGTGCCAGCAGCTTTGACAAGGGGGGTACCTACGAGCAGTACTTC. This chain joins TRBV11-2 and TRBJ2-7; D is perhaps TRBD1 or TRBD2 (6 bases each). This CDR3 comprises 15 residues. V was pared by 3 bases and J by 2 bases, with 14 bases between. Germline CDR1 is SGHAT and CDR2 is FQNNGV.

CDR3 amino acids: CASSYGGNEKLFF. The CDR3 DNA sequence: TGTGCCAGCAGTTACGGCGGGAATGAAAAACTGTTTTTT. The rearrangement joins TRBV6-5 to TRBJ1-4, with D unclear. Trimming left V 2 bases short and J 5 bases short, with 6 bases between. Per germline, CDR1 MNHEY and CDR2 SVGAGI. This CDR3 has 13 residues.

The chain employs TRBV5-6 and TRBJ1-6; D call uncertain. Germline loops: CDR1 SGHDT, CDR2 YYEEEE. V was trimmed by 2 bases and J by 7 bases, leaving 7 bases between them. CDR3 length equals 13 residues. As DNA, the CDR3 is TGTGCCAGCAGCTTTGTCTGGAATTCACCCCTCCACTTT. The encoded protein is CASSFVWNSPLHF.